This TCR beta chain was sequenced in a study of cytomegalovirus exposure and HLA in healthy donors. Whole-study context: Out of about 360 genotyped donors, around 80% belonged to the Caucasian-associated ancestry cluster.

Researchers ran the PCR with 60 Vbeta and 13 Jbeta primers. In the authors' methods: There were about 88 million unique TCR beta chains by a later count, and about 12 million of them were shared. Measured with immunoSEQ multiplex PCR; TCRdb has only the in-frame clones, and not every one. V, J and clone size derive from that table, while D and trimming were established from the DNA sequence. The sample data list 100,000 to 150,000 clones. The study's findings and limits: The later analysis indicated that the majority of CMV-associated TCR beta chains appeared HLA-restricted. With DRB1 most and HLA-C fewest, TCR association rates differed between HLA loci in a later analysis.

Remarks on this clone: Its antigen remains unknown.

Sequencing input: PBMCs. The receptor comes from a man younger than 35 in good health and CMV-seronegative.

The CDR3 is CASSPQGAHGYTF. The DNA for the CDR3 is TGTGCCAGTAGTCCCCAGGGGGCGCATGGCTACACCTTC. The chain carries TRBV19 and TRBJ1-2, with TRBD1 matching 8 bases. This CDR3 region has 13 residues. Germline trimming cut 5 bases from V and 6 bases from J; bases unmatched to any gene: 5. Germline V CDR1 and CDR2: LNHDA, SQIVND (reference sequence).